The 22 T cell receptor beta chains given below trace back to one sample, sequenced in a study of blood T cell repertoires in COVID-19. The protocol was immunoSEQ multiplex PCR, while the TCRdb copy is restricted to in-frame clones and leaves out a portion. The sample includes 150,000 or so clones, roughly four fifths seen only once; the top ten take 20% to 25%. Sequenced input: peripheral blood. Receptor source: an elderly woman with acute or convalescent COVID-19.

V usage is TRBV5-1 and J usage is TRBJ1-1, with D uncertain. The CDR3 sequence is 15 residues long. Germline CDR1 and CDR2: SGHRS and YFSETQ. Trimming took 4 bases from V and 0 from J, leaving 13 bases between them. The CDR3 region is CASSPSVQVNTEAFF. CDR3 DNA sequence: TGCGCCAGCAGCCCTTCGGTGCAGGTGAACACTGAAGCTTTCTTT.

V gene TRBV6-5 combines with J gene TRBJ1-5; D unresolved. Germline V gene sequence: CDR1 MNHEY, CDR2 SVGAGI. V gave up 7 bases and J gave up 3 bases, with 13 bases separating them. The CDR3 consists of 14 residues. DNA for the CDR3: TGTGCCAGCAAATGGGCAGGAATCAATCAGCCCCAGCATTTT. Translating gives CASKWAGINQPQHF.

The genes are TRBV7-9 and TRBJ1-3, with TRBD1 matching over 8 bases. Germline loops: CDR1 SEHNR, CDR2 FQNEAQ (reference sequence). The CDR3 loop spans 14 amino acids. V was clipped by 1 base and J by 9 bases; unmatched bases: 5. The CDR3 DNA follows: TGTGCCAGCAGCTTAGGACAGGGGACGGCCACCATATATTTT. This encodes CASSLGQGTATIYF.

This chain connects TRBV27 to TRBJ1-5; no firm D call. The V end lost 6 bases, the J end lost 4 bases, and 10 bases lay between the germline ends. The germline gives CDR1 MNHEY, CDR2 SMNVEV (reference sequence). The CDR3 sequence is 13 residues long. CDR3 in DNA: TGTGCCAGCAGCTACGACGGGAATCAGCCCCAGCATTTT. Translated: CASSYDGNQPQHF.

The genes are TRBV6-5 and TRBJ1-2; TRBD1 matches at 10 bases. This CDR3 spans 14 amino acids. With 6 bases clipped from V and 3 bases from J, the junction kept 4 bases outside the gene matches. Germline CDR1 MNHEY, CDR2 SVGAGI. CDR3 nucleotide sequence: TGTGCCAGCAGCGCGGGACAGGGGCACTATGGCTACACCTTC. Protein product: CASSAGQGHYGYTF.

The chain links TRBV10-3 to TRBJ2-3, with 11 bases fitting TRBD2. Looked up from germline, CDR1 is ENHRY and CDR2 is SYGVKD. V was clipped by 3 bases and J by 1 base; unmatched bases: 9. This CDR3 comprises 18 residues. The CDR3 DNA follows: TGTGCCATCAGTGATCTAGCGGGAGGAGGGAGGGGCACAGATACGCAGTATTTT. It encodes CAISDLAGGGRGTDTQYF.

The rearrangement joins TRBV5-1 to TRBJ1-6; TRBD1 matches 8 bases. Looked up from germline, CDR1 is SGHRS and CDR2 is YFSETQ. The CDR3 loop spans 14 amino acids. Trimming cost V 0 bases and J 9 bases; bases outside gene matches: 2. The CDR3 DNA sequence: TGCGCCAGCAGCTTGGTCGGACAGGGTTCACCCCTCCACTTT. This translates into CASSLVGQGSPLHF.

This chain connects TRBV30 to TRBJ1-5; the D gene is possibly TRBD1 (5 bases). The CDR3 loop spans 15 amino acids. With 0 bases removed from V and 7 bases from J, the gap between germline ends came to 16 bases. The germline CDR1 and CDR2 sequences are GTSNPN and SVGIG (reference sequence). In DNA form, the CDR3 reads TGTGCCTGGAGTGTACGGGGGGTAGTGAGACAGCCCCAGCATTTT. Amino acids: CAWSVRGVVRQPQHF. The variable domain in full, completed from reference TRBV30 and TRBJ1-5, reads SQTIHQWPATLVQPVGSPLSLECTVEGTSNPNLYWYRQAAGRGLQLLFYSVGIGQISSEVPQNLSASRPQDRQFILSSKKLLLSDSGFYLCAWSVRGVVRQPQHFGDGTRLSIL.

The CDR3 loop reads CASSLAGARADTQYF. For the CDR3, the DNA is TGTGCCAGCAGTTTAGCGGGAGCCAGGGCCGATACGCAGTATTTT. This rearrangement joins TRBV27 to TRBJ2-3; TRBD2 matches at 7 bases. After removal of 2 bases from V and 6 bases from J, the junction contained 8 bases not matched to a gene. The CDR3 loop spans 15 amino acids. Germline-derived CDR1 and CDR2 are MNHEY and SMNVEV (reference sequence).

This clone was observed a single time. The CDR3 coding sequence is TGTGCCTGGAGTGGACAGGGCGGGGGGTCTGAAGCTTTCTTT. Its protein is CAWSGQGGGSEAFF. V usage is TRBV30 and J usage is TRBJ1-1, with 7 nucleotides matching TRBD1. J was trimmed by 6 bases and V by 1 base; bases with no gene match: 8. The CDR3 has 14 residues. Germline V CDR1 and CDR2: GTSNPN, SVGIG (reference sequence). Combining the CDR3 with reference TRBV30 and TRBJ1-1 gives the whole variable domain SQTIHQWPATLVQPVGSPLSLECTVEGTSNPNLYWYRQAAGRGLQLLFYSVGIGQISSEVPQNLSASRPQDRQFILSSKKLLLSDSGFYLCAWSGQGGGSEAFFGQGTRLTVV.

This clone was picked up a small number of times. This sequence joins TRBV11-2 and TRBJ2-1; D may be TRBD1 (6 bases). The V end lost 5 bases, the J end lost 6 bases, and 17 bases lay between the germline ends. CDR3 length equals 15 residues. CDR1 is SGHAT, CDR2 FQNNGV, per germline. The CDR3 sequence: CASSTPGQNSNEQFF. For the CDR3, the DNA is TGTGCCAGCAGCACTCCGGGACAAAACTCCAATGAGCAGTTCTTC.

In the case of this clone: Within the sample, other DNA sequences also encode this same CDR3. V gene TRBV15 combines with J gene TRBJ1-1; TRBD1 matches 7 bases. V dropped 2 bases and J dropped 3; count of bases not matched to a gene: 6. This CDR3 has 15 residues. In germline, CDR1 is LNHNV, CDR2 YYDKDF (reference sequence). The DNA for the CDR3 is TGTGCCACCAGCAGACTGAGACAGGGAGACACTGAAGCTTTCTTT. Amino acid sequence: CATSRLRQGDTEAFF.

This clone was counted a few times. The gene calls are TRBV30 and TRBJ2-7; 7 bases align to TRBD1. The CDR3 runs to 13 residues. V was pared by 7 bases and J by 2 bases, with 8 bases of the junction left unmatched. Germline values: CDR1 GTSNPN, CDR2 SVGIG (reference sequence). DNA for the CDR3: TGTGCCTCTGAGGGGGACAGTACCTACGAGCAGTACTTC. Translating it yields CASEGDSTYEQYF.

The V and J genes are TRBV29-1 and TRBJ2-1, with TRBD2 matching over 8 bases. With 7 bases clipped from V and 2 bases from J, the junction kept 7 bases outside the gene matches. The CDR3 sequence is 14 residues long. Germline V CDR1 and CDR2: SQVTM, ANQGSEA. CDR3 sequence: CSASKAGAYNEQFF. The CDR3 DNA follows: TGCAGCGCCAGCAAAGCGGGAGCCTACAATGAGCAGTTCTTC.

This CDR3 is CASSSTGAEQYF. The CDR3 region has the DNA TGCGCCAGCAGCTCGACAGGGGCCGAGCAGTACTTC. The chain carries TRBV5-1 and TRBJ2-7, with TRBD1 matching 8 bases. The V gene's germline CDR1 is SGHRS and CDR2 YFSETQ. V was clipped by 3 bases and J by 6 bases; unmatched bases: 2. The CDR3 loop spans 12 amino acids.

This chain joins TRBV19 and TRBJ1-1, with unresolved D. There are 13 residues in the CDR3. Between the trimmed V and J ends, which lost 4 bases and 1 base, there was a span of 7 bases. CDR1 is LNHDA, CDR2 SQIVND, per germline (reference sequence). In DNA form, the CDR3 reads TGTGCCAGTAGTAACACAAGGAACACTGAAGCTTTCTTT. This encodes CASSNTRNTEAFF.

The chain is built from TRBV11-2 and TRBJ2-6; 10 bases map to TRBD1. V shed 5 bases, J shed 2 bases, and the junction held 12 bases outside the gene matches. The CDR3 has 19 residues. Germline values: CDR1 SGHAT, CDR2 FQNNGV. CDR3 nucleotide sequence: TGTGCCAGCAGCCCTCTCCGGGACAGGGGAAATGCTGGGGCCAACGTCCTGACTTTC. Translated: CASSPLRDRGNAGANVLTF.

The rearrangement uses TRBV18 and TRBJ1-1; 7 bases are shared with TRBD1. The CDR3 consists of 16 residues. Germline CDR1 KGHSH, CDR2 LQKENI. V shed 3 bases, J shed 4 bases, and the junction held 11 bases outside the gene matches. CDR3 protein: CASSPDRVAYGTEAFF. The CDR3 coding sequence is TGTGCCAGCTCACCCGACAGGGTGGCTTATGGCACTGAAGCTTTCTTT. The full variable domain, completed using reference TRBV18 and TRBJ1-1, is NAGVMQNPRHLVRRRGQEARLRCSPMKGHSHVYWYRQLPEEGLKFMVYLQKENIIDESGMPKERFSAEFPKEGPSILRIQQVVRGDSAAYFCASSPDRVAYGTEAFFGQGTRLTVV.

J is TRBJ1-6 and V is TRBV19; possibly TRBD1 for D (6 bases). V lost 5 bases and J 0 bases, leaving 23 bases between the germline ends. The CDR3 is made up of 20 amino acids. CDR1 LNHDA and CDR2 SQIVND come from the germline V gene (reference sequence). The CDR3 DNA reads TGTGCCAGTAGTCTCTACCCGCGCAGGGGCTCCAGCTCCTATAATTCACCCCTCCACTTT. Protein product: CASSLYPRRGSSSYNSPLHF.

V usage is TRBV3-1 (or the pseudogene TRBV3-2) and J usage is TRBJ2-2; D uncertain. CDR3 length equals 13 residues. In germline, CDR1 is LGHDT, CDR2 YNNKEL (reference sequence). Trimming took off 2 bases at V and 8 bases at J, with 9 bases between the two ends. CDR3 DNA sequence: TGTGCCAGCAGCCAACAGGTTGCGGGGGAGCTGTTTTTT. It is translated as CASSQQVAGELFF.

The rearrangement links TRBV18 to TRBJ2-7, with D maybe TRBD1 (5 bases). Germline V gene data show CDR1 as KGHSH and CDR2 as LQKENI. This CDR3 is built from 15 residues. V lost 2 bases and J lost 4, with 15 bases in between. The CDR3 protein is CASSPAQGISYEQYF. CDR3 bases: TGTGCCAGCTCACCAGCCCAGGGAATATCGTACGAGCAGTACTTC.

This chain joins TRBV11-2 and TRBJ2-7; a weak D match, TRBD1 (5 bases). Germline V lookup: CDR1 SGHAT, CDR2 FQNNGV. There are 13 residues in the CDR3. V lost 7 bases and J lost 2, with 12 bases in between. The CDR3 nucleotides are TGTGCCAGCACCCTGACAGCTACCTACGAGCAGTACTTC. Its translation is CASTLTATYEQYF.